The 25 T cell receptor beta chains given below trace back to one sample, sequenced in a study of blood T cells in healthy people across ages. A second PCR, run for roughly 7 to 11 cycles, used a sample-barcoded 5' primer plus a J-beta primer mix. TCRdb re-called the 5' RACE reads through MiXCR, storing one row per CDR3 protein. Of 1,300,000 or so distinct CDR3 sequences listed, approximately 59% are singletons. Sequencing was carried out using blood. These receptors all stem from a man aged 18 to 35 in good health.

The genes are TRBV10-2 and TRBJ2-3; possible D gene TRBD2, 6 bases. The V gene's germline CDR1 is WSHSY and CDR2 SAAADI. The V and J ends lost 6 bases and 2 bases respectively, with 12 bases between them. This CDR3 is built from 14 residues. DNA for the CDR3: TGCGCCAGCAGGGGAGCTAGCGACACAGATACGCAGTATTTT. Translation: CASRGASDTDTQYF.

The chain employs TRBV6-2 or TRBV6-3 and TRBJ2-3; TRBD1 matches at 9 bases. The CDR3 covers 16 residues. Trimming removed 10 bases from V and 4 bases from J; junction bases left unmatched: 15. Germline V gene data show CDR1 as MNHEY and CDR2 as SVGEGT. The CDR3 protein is CATPRRDRDFPDTQYF. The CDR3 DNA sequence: TGTGCCACCCCTCGACGGGACAGGGATTTTCCAGATACGCAGTATTTT.

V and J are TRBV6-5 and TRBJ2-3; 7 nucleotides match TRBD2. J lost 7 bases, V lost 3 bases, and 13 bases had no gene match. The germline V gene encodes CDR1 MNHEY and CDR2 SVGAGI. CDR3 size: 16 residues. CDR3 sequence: CASSYKWGGSAYTQYF. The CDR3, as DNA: TGTGCCAGCAGTTATAAATGGGGCGGGAGCGCCTATACGCAGTATTTT.

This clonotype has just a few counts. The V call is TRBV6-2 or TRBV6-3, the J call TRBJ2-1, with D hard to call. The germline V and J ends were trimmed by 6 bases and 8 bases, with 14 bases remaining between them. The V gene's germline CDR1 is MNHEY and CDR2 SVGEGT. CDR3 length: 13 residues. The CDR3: CASSTPVVYEQFF. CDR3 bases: TGTGCCAGCAGCACACCAGTTGTCTATGAGCAGTTCTTC.

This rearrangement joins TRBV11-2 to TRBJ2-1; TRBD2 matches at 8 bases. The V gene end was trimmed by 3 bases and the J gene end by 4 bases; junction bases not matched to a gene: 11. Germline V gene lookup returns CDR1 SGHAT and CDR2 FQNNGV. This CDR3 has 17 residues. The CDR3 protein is CASSFGGSGGEYNEQFF. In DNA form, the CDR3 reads TGTGCCAGCAGCTTTGGGGGATCCGGGGGGGAATACAATGAGCAGTTCTTC.

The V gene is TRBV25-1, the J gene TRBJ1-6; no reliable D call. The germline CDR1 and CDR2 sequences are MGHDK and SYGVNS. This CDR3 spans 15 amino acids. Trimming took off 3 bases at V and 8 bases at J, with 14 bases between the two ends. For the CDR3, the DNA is TGTGCCAGCAGTGAGCGGACCCTTTCAGATTCACCCCTCCACTTT. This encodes CASSERTLSDSPLHF. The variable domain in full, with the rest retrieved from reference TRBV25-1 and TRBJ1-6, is EADIYQTPRYLVIGTGKKITLECSQTMGHDKMYWYQQDPGMELHLIHYSYGVNSTEKGDLSSESTVSRIRTEHFPLTLESARPSHTSQYLCASSERTLSDSPLHFGNGTRLTVT.

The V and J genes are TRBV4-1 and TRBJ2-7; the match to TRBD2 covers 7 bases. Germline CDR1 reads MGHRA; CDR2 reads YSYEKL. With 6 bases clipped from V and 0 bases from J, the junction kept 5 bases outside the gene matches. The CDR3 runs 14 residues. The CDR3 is CASSPQRDSYEQYF. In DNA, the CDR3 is TGCGCCAGCAGTCCCCAGCGGGACTCCTACGAGCAGTACTTC.

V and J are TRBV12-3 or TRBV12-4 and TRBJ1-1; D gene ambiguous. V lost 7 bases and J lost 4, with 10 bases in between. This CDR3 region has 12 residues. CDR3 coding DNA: TGTGCCAGCAAGTATGGGATCACTGAAGCTTTCTTT. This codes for CASKYGITEAFF.

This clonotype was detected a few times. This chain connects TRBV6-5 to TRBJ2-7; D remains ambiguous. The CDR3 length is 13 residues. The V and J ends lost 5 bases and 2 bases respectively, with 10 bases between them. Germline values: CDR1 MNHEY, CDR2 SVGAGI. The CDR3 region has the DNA TGTGCCAGCAGTGACGGGTCAACCTACGAGCAGTACTTC. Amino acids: CASSDGSTYEQYF.

CDR3 in DNA: TGCGCCAGCAGCCAATGGGACAGGGGTTACAATGAGCAGTTCTTC. Encoded protein: CASSQWDRGYNEQFF. The chain recombines TRBV4-1 with TRBJ2-1; 10 bases match TRBD1. The CDR3 is made up of 15 amino acids. Per germline, CDR1 MGHRA and CDR2 YSYEKL. The J segment lost 4 bases and the V segment lost 2 bases, leaving 2 bases of the junction unmatched.

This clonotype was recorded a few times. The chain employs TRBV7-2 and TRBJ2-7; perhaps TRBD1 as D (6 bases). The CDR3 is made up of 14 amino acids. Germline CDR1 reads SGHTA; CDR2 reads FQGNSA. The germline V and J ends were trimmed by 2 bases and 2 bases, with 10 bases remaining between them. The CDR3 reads CASSLNTGTYEQYF. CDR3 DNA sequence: TGTGCCAGCAGCTTAAACACAGGGACCTACGAGCAGTACTTC.

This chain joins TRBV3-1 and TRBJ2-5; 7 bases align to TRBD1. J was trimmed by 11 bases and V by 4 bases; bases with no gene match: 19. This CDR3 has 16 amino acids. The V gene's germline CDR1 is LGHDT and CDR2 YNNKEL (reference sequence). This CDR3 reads CASSPPQGSPYNEQYF. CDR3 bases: TGTGCCAGCAGCCCCCCACAGGGGAGCCCCTACAATGAGCAGTACTTC.

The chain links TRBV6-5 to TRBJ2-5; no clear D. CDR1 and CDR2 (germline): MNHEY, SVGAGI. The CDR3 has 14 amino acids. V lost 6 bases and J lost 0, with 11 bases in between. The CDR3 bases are TGTGCCAGCAGCCAAGAGGCCGACCAAGAGACCCAGTACTTC. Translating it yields CASSQEADQETQYF.

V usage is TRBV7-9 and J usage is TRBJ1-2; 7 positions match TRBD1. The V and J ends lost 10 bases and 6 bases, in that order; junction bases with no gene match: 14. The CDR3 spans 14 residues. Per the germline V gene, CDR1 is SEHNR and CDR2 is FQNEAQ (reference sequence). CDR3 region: CAIAQQGFRDGYTF. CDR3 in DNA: TGTGCCATCGCCCAACAGGGGTTCAGGGATGGCTACACCTTC.

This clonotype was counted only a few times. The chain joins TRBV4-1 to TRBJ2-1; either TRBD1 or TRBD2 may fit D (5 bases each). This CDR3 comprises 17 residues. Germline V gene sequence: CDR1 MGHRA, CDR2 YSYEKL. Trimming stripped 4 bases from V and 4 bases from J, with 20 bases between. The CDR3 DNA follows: TGCGCCAGCAGCCCCAATCTCCTCGGGACGGGGTACAATGAGCAGTTCTTC. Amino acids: CASSPNLLGTGYNEQFF.

The CDR3 spells CSATPGGLRYSPLHF. The CDR3 DNA sequence: TGCAGTGCCACCCCAGGAGGGTTGCGGTATTCACCCCTCCACTTT. The V gene is TRBV20-1, the J gene TRBJ1-6; no clear D. The CDR3 runs to 15 residues. Germline CDR1 reads DFQATT; CDR2 reads SNEGSKA (reference sequence). Trimming cost V 6 bases and J 8 bases, with 20 bases left between them.

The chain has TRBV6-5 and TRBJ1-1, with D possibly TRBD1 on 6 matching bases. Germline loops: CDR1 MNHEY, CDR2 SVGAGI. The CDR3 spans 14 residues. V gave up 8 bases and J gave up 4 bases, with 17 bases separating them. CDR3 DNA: TGTGCCAGCCAGGGGCGGGGGGCGATCACTGAAGCTTTCTTT. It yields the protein CASQGRGAITEAFF.

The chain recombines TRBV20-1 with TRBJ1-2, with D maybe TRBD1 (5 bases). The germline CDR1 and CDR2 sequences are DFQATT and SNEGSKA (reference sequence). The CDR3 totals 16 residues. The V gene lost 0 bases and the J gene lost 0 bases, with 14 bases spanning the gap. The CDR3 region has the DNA TGCAGTGCTAGAGATAGGACACTCATAGCTAACTATGGCTACACCTTC. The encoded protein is CSARDRTLIANYGYTF.

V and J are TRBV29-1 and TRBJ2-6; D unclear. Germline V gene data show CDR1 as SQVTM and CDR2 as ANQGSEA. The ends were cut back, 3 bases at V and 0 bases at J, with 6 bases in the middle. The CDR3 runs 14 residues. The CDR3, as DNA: TGCAGCGTTGATACGTCCTCTGGGGCCAACGTCCTGACTTTC. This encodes CSVDTSSGANVLTF.

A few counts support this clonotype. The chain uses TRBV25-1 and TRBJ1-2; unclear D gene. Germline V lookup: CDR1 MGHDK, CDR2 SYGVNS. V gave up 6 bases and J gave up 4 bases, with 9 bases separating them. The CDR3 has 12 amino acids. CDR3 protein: CASRPSGYGYTF. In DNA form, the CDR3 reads TGTGCCAGCAGGCCCTCCGGCTATGGCTACACCTTC.

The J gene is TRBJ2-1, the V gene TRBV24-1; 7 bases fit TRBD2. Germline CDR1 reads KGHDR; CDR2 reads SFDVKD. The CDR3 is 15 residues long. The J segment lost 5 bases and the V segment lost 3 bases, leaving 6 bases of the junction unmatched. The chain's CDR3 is CATSDPHGGNNEQFF. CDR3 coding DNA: TGTGCCACCAGTGATCCCCACGGGGGGAACAATGAGCAGTTCTTC.

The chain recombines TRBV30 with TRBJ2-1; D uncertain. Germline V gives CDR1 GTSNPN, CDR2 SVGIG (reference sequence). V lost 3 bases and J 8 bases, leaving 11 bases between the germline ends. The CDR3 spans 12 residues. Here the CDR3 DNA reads TGTGCCTGGAGCCCAAATGGGGATGAGCAGTTCTTC. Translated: CAWSPNGDEQFF.

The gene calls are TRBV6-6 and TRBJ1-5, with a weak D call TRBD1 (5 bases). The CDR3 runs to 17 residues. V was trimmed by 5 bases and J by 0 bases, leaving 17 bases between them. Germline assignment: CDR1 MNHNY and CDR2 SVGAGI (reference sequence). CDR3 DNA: TGTGCCAGCAGTCACCCCACAGGCGCGTATAGCAATCAGCCCCAGCATTTT. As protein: CASSHPTGAYSNQPQHF.

DNA of the CDR3: TGCGCCAGCAGCTTCAGGGGGTTCGCGTACTCTGGGGCCAACGTCCTGACTTTC. It encodes CASSFRGFAYSGANVLTF. The chain couples TRBV5-1 to TRBJ2-6; 7 bases align to TRBD1. CDR1 is SGHRS, CDR2 YFSETQ, per germline. The J segment lost 0 bases and the V segment lost 2 bases, leaving 8 bases of the junction unmatched. This CDR3 is built from 18 residues.

DNA for the CDR3: TGCGCCAGCAGCTTGGAGGGGCTGGGACATGAAAAACTGTTTTTT. It codes for CASSLEGLGHEKLFF. The V and J genes are TRBV5-1 and TRBJ1-4; possible D gene TRBD1, 5 bases. This CDR3 has 15 residues. Between the trimmed V and J ends, which lost 0 bases and 6 bases, there was a span of 12 bases. Germline loops: CDR1 SGHRS, CDR2 YFSETQ. Looking up the rest from reference TRBV5-1 and TRBJ1-4 gives the full variable domain: KAGVTQTPRYLIKTRGQQVTLSCSPISGHRSVSWYQQTPGQGLQFLFEYFSETQRNKGNFPGRFSGRQFSNSRSEMNVSTLELGDSALYLCASSLEGLGHEKLFFGSGTQLSVL.